A single T cell receptor beta chain is shown here with its context. As yet, its antigen is unknown. It was with unique molecular identifiers that the TCRbeta library was prepared. TCRdb re-called the PCR reads through MiXCR, storing one row per CDR3 protein. The profile shows about a million distinct CDR3 sequences, roughly 29% of them singletons. The data stem from a study of T-cell reconstitution after alpha-beta-depleted transplantation in children. The length of the CDR3 is 15 residues. The V and J ends lost 4 bases and 0 bases respectively, with 14 bases between them. Germline values: CDR1 SGHDT, CDR2 YYEEEE. Study findings and constraints: Where some patients showed high TCRbeta diversity at day 60, it came from recipient T cells and thymic progenitors that had survived.

The chain couples TRBV5-6 to TRBJ2-7; D assignment may be TRBD1 or TRBD2 (5 bases each). The source is a boy under three years old who had a stem cell transplant for SCID, so the T cells may come from the graft donor. The sample in question was PBMCs, mostly from graft donor cells, obtained 360 days after TCRalphabeta/CD19-depleted stem cell transplant. CDR3 residues: CASSRPGTLSYEQYF. The DNA of the CDR3 is TGTGCCAGCAGCCGACCCGGGACGCTCTCCTACGAGCAGTACTTC.